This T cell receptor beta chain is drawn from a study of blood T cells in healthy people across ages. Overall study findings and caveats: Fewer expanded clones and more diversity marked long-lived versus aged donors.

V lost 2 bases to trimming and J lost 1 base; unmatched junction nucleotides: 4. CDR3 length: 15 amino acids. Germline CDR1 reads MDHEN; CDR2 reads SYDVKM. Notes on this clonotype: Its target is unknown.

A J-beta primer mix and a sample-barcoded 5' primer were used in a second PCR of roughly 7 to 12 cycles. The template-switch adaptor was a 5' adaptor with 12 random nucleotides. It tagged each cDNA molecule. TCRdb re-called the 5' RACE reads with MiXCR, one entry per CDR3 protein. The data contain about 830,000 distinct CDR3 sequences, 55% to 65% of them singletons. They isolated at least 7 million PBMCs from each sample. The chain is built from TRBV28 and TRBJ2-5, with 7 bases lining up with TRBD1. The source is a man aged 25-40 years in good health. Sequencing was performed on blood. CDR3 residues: CASSLGTEFQETQYF. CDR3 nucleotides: TGTGCCAGCAGTTTAGGGACAGAGTTCCAAGAGACCCAGTACTTC. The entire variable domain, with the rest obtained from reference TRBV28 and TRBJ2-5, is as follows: DVKVTQSSRYLVKRTGEKVFLECVQDMDHENMFWYRQDPGLGLRLIYFSYDVKMKEKGDIPEGYSVSREKKERFSLILESASTNQTSMYLCASSLGTEFQETQYFGPGTRLLVL.